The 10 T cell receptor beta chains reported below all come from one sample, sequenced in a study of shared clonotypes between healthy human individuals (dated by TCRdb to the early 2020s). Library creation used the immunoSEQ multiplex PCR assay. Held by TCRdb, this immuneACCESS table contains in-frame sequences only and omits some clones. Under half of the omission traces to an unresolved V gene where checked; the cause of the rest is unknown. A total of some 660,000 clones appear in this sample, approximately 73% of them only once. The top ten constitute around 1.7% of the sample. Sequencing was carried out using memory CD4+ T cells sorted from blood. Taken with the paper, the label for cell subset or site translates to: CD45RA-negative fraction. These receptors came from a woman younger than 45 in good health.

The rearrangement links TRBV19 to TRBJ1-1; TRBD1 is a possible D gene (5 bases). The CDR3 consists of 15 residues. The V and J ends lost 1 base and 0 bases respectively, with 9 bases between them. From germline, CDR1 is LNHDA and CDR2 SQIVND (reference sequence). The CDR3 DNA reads TGTGCCAGTAGTATAGCGGGGGTCATGAACACTGAAGCTTTCTTT. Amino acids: CASSIAGVMNTEAFF. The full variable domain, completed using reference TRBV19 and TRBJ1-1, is DGGITQSPKYLFRKEGQNVTLSCEQNLNHDAMYWYRQDPGQGLRLIYYSQIVNDFQKGDIAEGYSVSREKKESFPLTVTSAQKNPTAFYLCASSIAGVMNTEAFFGQGTRLTVV.

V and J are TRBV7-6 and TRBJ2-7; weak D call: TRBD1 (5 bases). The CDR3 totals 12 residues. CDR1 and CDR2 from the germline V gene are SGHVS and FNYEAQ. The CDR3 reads CAIAAGFHEQYF. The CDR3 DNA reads TGTGCAATCGCCGCAGGGTTTCACGAGCAGTACTTC.

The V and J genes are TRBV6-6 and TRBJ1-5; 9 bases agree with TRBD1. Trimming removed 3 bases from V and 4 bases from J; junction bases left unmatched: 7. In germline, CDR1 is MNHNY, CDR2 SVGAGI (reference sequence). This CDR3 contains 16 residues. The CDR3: CASSYARDRANQPQHF. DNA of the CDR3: TGTGCCAGCAGTTATGCGAGGGACAGGGCAAATCAGCCCCAGCATTTT.

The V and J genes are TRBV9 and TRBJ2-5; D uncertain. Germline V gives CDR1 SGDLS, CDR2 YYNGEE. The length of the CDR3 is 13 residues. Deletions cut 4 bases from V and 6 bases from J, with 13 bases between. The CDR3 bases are TGTGCCAGCAGCTCCCTCGGGCGAAAGACCCAGTACTTC. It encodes CASSSLGRKTQYF.

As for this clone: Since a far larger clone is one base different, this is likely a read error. Written as DNA, the CDR3 is TGTGCCAGCAGCCCCAGGGAGCGCGGCAATCAGCCCCAGCATTTT. Amino acids: CASSPRERGNQPQHF. The chain carries TRBV6-5 and TRBJ1-5, with D perhaps TRBD1 (5 bases). In germline, CDR1 is MNHEY, CDR2 SVGAGI. The V end lost 6 bases, the J end lost 2 bases, and 14 bases lay between the germline ends. This CDR3 spans 15 amino acids.

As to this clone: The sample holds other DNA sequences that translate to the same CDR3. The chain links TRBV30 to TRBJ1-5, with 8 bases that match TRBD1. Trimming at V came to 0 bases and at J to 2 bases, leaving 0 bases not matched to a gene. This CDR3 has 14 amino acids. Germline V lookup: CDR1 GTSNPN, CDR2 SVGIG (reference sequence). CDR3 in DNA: TGTGCCTGGAGTGTACAGGGGGGCAATCAGCCCCAGCATTTT. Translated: CAWSVQGGNQPQHF.

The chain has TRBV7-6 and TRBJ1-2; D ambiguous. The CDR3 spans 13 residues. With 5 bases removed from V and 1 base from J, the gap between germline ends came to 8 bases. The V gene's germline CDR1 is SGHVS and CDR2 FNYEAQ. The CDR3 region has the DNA TGTGCCAGCAGCCCTCGGGATAACTATGGCTACACCTTC. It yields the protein CASSPRDNYGYTF.

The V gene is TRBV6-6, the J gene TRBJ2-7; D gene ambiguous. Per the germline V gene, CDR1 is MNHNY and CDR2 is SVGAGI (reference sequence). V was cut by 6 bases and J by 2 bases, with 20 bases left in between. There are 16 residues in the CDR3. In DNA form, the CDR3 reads TGTGCCAGCAGATTCCGTGGGGTCCCACTCCCCTACGAGCAGTACTTC. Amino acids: CASRFRGVPLPYEQYF.

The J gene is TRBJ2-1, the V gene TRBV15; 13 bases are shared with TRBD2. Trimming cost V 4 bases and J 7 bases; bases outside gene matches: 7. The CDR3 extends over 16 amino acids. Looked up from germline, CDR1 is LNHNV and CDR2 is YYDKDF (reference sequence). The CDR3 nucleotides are TGTGCCACCAGCAAACTAGCGGGAGGGCCGGGGAATGAGCAGTTCTTC. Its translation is CATSKLAGGPGNEQFF.

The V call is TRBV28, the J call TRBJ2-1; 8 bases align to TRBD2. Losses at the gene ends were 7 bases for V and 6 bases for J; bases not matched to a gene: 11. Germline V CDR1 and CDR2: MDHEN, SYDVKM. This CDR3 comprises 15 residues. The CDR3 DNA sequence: TGTGCCAGCAACCCGGGACTAGGTCTATCCAATGAGCAGTTCTTC. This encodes CASNPGLGLSNEQFF.